These 3 T cell receptor beta chains were all obtained from the same sample, sequenced in a study of OX40 agonist ivuxolimab in advanced cancers. Sequencing was performed with immunoSEQ multiplex PCR; in TCRdb, only in-frame clones are kept and a portion is missing. In the table there are 70,000 to 75,000 clones, almost 85% of which are singletons. Here the sequenced sample was CD4+ or CD8+ T cells sorted from blood, taken in a trial of the OX40 agonist ivuxolimab. The source of these receptors is an adult with an advanced solid tumor such as melanoma, head and neck, liver or kidney cancer.

This sequence joins TRBV7-9 and TRBJ2-7; D not resolved. Trimming left V 5 bases short and J 3 bases short, with 8 bases between. This CDR3 is 12 amino acids long. CDR1 and CDR2 (germline): SEHNR, FQNEAQ (reference sequence). CDR3 DNA sequence: TGTGCCAGCAGCGTATCCGACTACGAGCAGTACTTC. This gives the protein CASSVSDYEQYF.

The chain carries TRBV15 and TRBJ2-5; perhaps TRBD2 as D (5 bases). Trimming left V 3 bases short and J 5 bases short, with 10 bases between. The CDR3 sequence is 13 residues long. Germline values: CDR1 LNHNV, CDR2 YYDKDF (reference sequence). In DNA form, the CDR3 reads TGTGCCACCAGCAGCGGGATGGGGGAGACCCAGTACTTC. Encoded protein: CATSSGMGETQYF.

The gene calls are TRBV12-5 and TRBJ2-5; D is unresolved. CDR3 length: 16 residues. In germline, CDR1 is LGHNT, CDR2 FRNRAP. The germline V and J ends were trimmed by 6 bases and 4 bases, with 21 bases remaining between them. The CDR3 DNA is TGTGCTAGTGGCTCCCCAAAAAGTTCCTTGGGAGAGACCCAGTACTTC. Translated, it gives CASGSPKSSLGETQYF.